This TCR beta chain was recorded in a study of blood T cell repertoires in COVID-19. Study context: PBMCs, B-cell-depleted T cells, or T cells were the source of the cDNA or gDNA that made up the material.

Trimming took off 1 base at V and 7 bases at J, with 11 bases between the two ends. Germline lookup yields CDR1 LGHDT and CDR2 YNNKEL (reference sequence). There are 13 residues in the CDR3. How the authors handled the data: Estimated nucleated cell counts came from reference gene primer amplification. Only in-frame clones appear in the TCRdb table, and some are missing; sequencing was by immunoSEQ multiplex PCR. D and trimming were read from the DNA, whereas the V and J calls and clone size are those reported in that table. The sample includes a few hundred thousand clones, over 80% of them seen just once. Those who participated ranged in age from about 18 to 89 years and resided in about two dozen US areas. Symptom resolution, clearance, or two negative PCRs marked the recovered donors of Cohort 3.

The receptor's source is a woman in her forties or fifties who had recovered from COVID-19. V is TRBV3-1 (or the pseudogene TRBV3-2) and J is TRBJ2-7; D possibly corresponds to TRBD2 (6 bases). Sequencing input: PBMCs or T cells enriched from blood (not recorded which). The CDR3 region has the DNA TGTGCCAGCAGCCAAGTTCGCGGGAAAGAGCAGTACTTC. Its translation: CASSQVRGKEQYF.